This TCR beta chain was captured in a study of CD8+ T cells in alopecia areata. Study observations and caveats: Possibly because of HLA-related factors, TCR sharing was less clear across patients than in mice.

Sorted out of PBMCs were CD4+ T cells and CD8+ T cells. Remarks on this clone: Its antigen is unknown.

Extracted RNA was reverse transcribed, and the resulting cDNA served as sequencing template. Sequenced by immunoSEQ multiplex PCR; TCRdb stores in-frame clones only, minus some. The profile shows 150,000 to 200,000 clones, 55% of them singletons. The receptor was isolated from a human donor in good health. Specimen: CD4+ T cells sorted from blood.

The CDR3 sequence is CASSFLGQGADTQYF. DNA of the CDR3: TGCGCCAGCAGCTTCCTTGGACAGGGGGCAGATACGCAGTATTTT. V usage is TRBV5-1 and J usage is TRBJ2-3; 10 bases line up with TRBD1. Trimming at V came to 2 bases and at J to 4 bases, leaving 4 bases not matched to a gene. The CDR3 spans 15 residues. Germline V lookup: CDR1 SGHRS, CDR2 YFSETQ.